Below are 16 T cell receptor beta chains sequenced from a single sample in a study of cytomegalovirus exposure and HLA in healthy donors. It was with 60 Vbeta and 13 Jbeta primers that the PCR ran. The table came from immunoSEQ multiplex PCR; TCRdb's copy has only in-frame clones and leaves some out. The table has around 140,000 clones, almost 85% seen once. The specimen was PBMCs. These receptor sequences come from a woman in her forties in good health and CMV-seronegative.

The chain carries TRBV9 and TRBJ1-5, with D perhaps TRBD1 (6 bases). This CDR3 contains 15 residues. Trimming left V 1 base short and J 4 bases short, with 12 bases between. The germline gives CDR1 SGDLS, CDR2 YYNGEE. The CDR3 DNA follows: TGTGCCAGCAGCGTAAGGGACACATTAAATCAGCCCCAGCATTTT. It encodes CASSVRDTLNQPQHF.

This chain joins TRBV7-3 and TRBJ2-1, with 7 nucleotides matching TRBD1. Looked up from germline, CDR1 is SGHTA and CDR2 is FQGTGA. V shed 2 bases and J 2 bases; nucleotides not matched to a gene: 3. The CDR3 consists of 15 residues. The CDR3 nucleotides are TGTGCCAGCAGCTTAGCAGGGGGAACCTACAATGAGCAGTTCTTC. Residues: CASSLAGGTYNEQFF.

This rearrangement joins TRBV5-8 to TRBJ1-2; 9 nucleotides agree with TRBD1. Germline CDR1 and CDR2: SGHTS and YDEGEE. This CDR3 contains 16 residues. With 4 bases clipped from V and 2 bases from J, the junction kept 9 bases outside the gene matches. The chain's CDR3 is CASSTYRTGANYGYTF. DNA of the CDR3: TGTGCCAGCAGCACCTATCGGACAGGGGCGAACTATGGCTACACCTTC.

This rearrangement joins TRBV5-1 to TRBJ2-7, with TRBD2 identical over 14 bases. Germline CDR1 and CDR2: SGHRS and YFSETQ. The V gene end was trimmed by 5 bases and the J gene end by 7 bases; junction bases not matched to a gene: 8. This CDR3 contains 15 residues. CDR3 in DNA: TGCGCCAGCAGAGAGGGACTAGCGGGAGTTAAAGAGCAGTACTTC. Amino acid sequence: CASREGLAGVKEQYF. Supplemented by reference TRBV5-1 and TRBJ2-7, the full variable domain reads KAGVTQTPRYLIKTRGQQVTLSCSPISGHRSVSWYQQTPGQGLQFLFEYFSETQRNKGNFPGRFSGRQFSNSRSEMNVSTLELGDSALYLCASREGLAGVKEQYFGPGTRLTVT.

V and J are TRBV27 and TRBJ2-7, with D possibly being TRBD2 (5 bases). With 7 bases removed from V and 3 bases from J, the gap between germline ends came to 22 bases. Germline V gene lookup returns CDR1 MNHEY and CDR2 SMNVEV (reference sequence). The CDR3 sequence is 16 residues long. CDR3 loop: CASTSCAGPYLYEQYF. Written as DNA, the CDR3 is TGTGCCAGCACCTCCTGTGCGGGCCCCTACCTCTACGAGCAGTACTTC.

V and J are TRBV7-2 and TRBJ2-4; 10 nucleotides align to TRBD1. V gave up 5 bases and J gave up 8 bases; unmatched junction bases: 6. The CDR3 extends over 14 amino acids. Germline V gene data show CDR1 as SGHTA and CDR2 as FQGNSA. CDR3 nucleotides: TGTGCCAGCAGCCAGACAGGGGGCCGAGACATTCAGTACTTC. Translated, it gives CASSQTGGRDIQYF.

V is TRBV19 and J is TRBJ2-6; D possibly corresponds to TRBD2 (6 bases). V was pared by 7 bases and J by 2 bases, with 15 bases between. The germline gives CDR1 LNHDA, CDR2 SQIVND (reference sequence). This CDR3 has 16 residues. The CDR3 region has the DNA TGTGCCAGTAACTCATGGGGGGTGGCTGGGGCCAACGTCCTGACTTTC. Residues: CASNSWGVAGANVLTF.

The chain joins TRBV6-6 to TRBJ1-5; weak D call: TRBD1 (6 bases). Looked up from germline, CDR1 is MNHNY and CDR2 is SVGAGI (reference sequence). V lost 2 bases to trimming and J lost 3 bases, with 8 bases between them. This CDR3 contains 14 residues. DNA of the CDR3: TGTGCCAGCAGTTACGACAGGTTCAATCAGCCCCAGCATTTT. Amino acids: CASSYDRFNQPQHF.

This chain joins TRBV29-1 and TRBJ2-7; 8 nucleotides line up with TRBD2. The CDR3 is made up of 13 amino acids. V gave up 3 bases and J gave up 5 bases; unmatched junction bases: 6. Germline assignment: CDR1 SQVTM and CDR2 ANQGSEA. CDR3 in DNA: TGCAGCGTTGACGTAAGCGGGAGCAACGAGCAGTACTTC. It encodes CSVDVSGSNEQYF.

This chain connects TRBV9 to TRBJ1-2, with D possibly TRBD1 on 5 matching bases. CDR3 length: 15 amino acids. Per the germline V gene, CDR1 is SGDLS and CDR2 is YYNGEE. The V gene lost 3 bases and the J gene lost 4 bases, with 16 bases spanning the gap. CDR3 in DNA: TGTGCCAGCAGCGGCACAGACTTCAGGGCCTATGGCTACACCTTC. Translated: CASSGTDFRAYGYTF.

This rearrangement joins TRBV7-3 to TRBJ2-5; 8 nucleotides line up with TRBD2. The CDR3 length is 15 residues. From germline, CDR1 is SGHTA and CDR2 FQGTGA. Losses at the gene ends were 5 bases for V and 5 bases for J; bases not matched to a gene: 10. The CDR3 reads CASSVPGLVGETQYF. CDR3 bases: TGTGCCAGCAGCGTCCCGGGACTAGTCGGCGAGACCCAGTACTTC.

This rearrangement joins TRBV11-1 to TRBJ1-2, with 8 bases that match TRBD1. This CDR3 has 15 amino acids. The V gene end was trimmed by 2 bases and the J gene end by 5 bases; junction bases not matched to a gene: 7. Per the germline V gene, CDR1 is SGHAT and CDR2 is FQDESV (reference sequence). CDR3 protein: CASSLRTGGRYGYTF. As DNA, the CDR3 is TGTGCCAGCAGCTTACGAACAGGGGGACGGTATGGCTACACCTTC.

This clone was recorded a few times. The rearrangement uses TRBV7-2 and TRBJ2-1; D is possibly TRBD1 (5 bases). CDR3 length: 17 amino acids. Germline loops: CDR1 SGHTA, CDR2 FQGNSA. Trimming took off 4 bases at V and 0 bases at J, with 16 bases between the two ends. CDR3 nucleotide sequence: TGTGCCAGCAGCTCGGAATACAGGTATAGCTCCTACAATGAGCAGTTCTTC. This gives the protein CASSSEYRYSSYNEQFF.

The CDR3 DNA reads as TGTGCCAGCAGTGCCTTGACAGGGACGGGCCAGCCCCAGCATTTT. It specifies CASSALTGTGQPQHF. The J gene is TRBJ1-5, the V gene TRBV6-5; 7 positions agree with TRBD1. The CDR3 extends over 15 amino acids. V dropped 5 bases and J dropped 7; count of bases not matched to a gene: 11. Looked up from germline, CDR1 is MNHEY and CDR2 is SVGAGI.

V is TRBV18 and J is TRBJ2-2; 9 positions agree with TRBD2. The V segment lost 0 bases and the J segment 4 bases; nucleotides outside the gene matches: 3. Germline assignment: CDR1 KGHSH and CDR2 LQKENI. The CDR3 runs to 16 residues. CDR3 sequence (DNA): TGTGCCAGCTCACCACCAAGCGGGAGGAGCACCGGGGAGCTGTTTTTT. Translating it yields CASSPPSGRSTGELFF.

The V gene is TRBV11-2, the J gene TRBJ2-1; 10 nucleotides line up with TRBD2. V gave up 4 bases and J gave up 7 bases; unmatched junction bases: 13. This CDR3 is built from 17 residues. CDR1 SGHAT and CDR2 FQNNGV come from the germline V gene. This chain's CDR3 is CASSSPRTSGVENEQFF. The CDR3 region has the DNA TGTGCCAGCAGCTCACCTCGGACTAGCGGTGTTGAAAATGAGCAGTTCTTC.